These 12 T cell receptor beta chains came from one sample sequenced in a study of blood T cell repertoires in COVID-19. Sequencing used immunoSEQ multiplex PCR; TCRdb keeps in-frame clones, though not all of them. The sample includes 250,000 or so clones, about 83% seen only once; the top ten take under 5%. The sample was peripheral blood. The receptors were sampled from a man aged 50 or older with acute or convalescent COVID-19.

J is TRBJ2-7 and V is TRBV28; TRBD2 matches at 15 bases. The CDR3 spans 16 residues. CDR1 and CDR2 from the germline V gene are MDHEN and SYDVKM. Trimming cost V 5 bases and J 4 bases; bases outside gene matches: 6. This chain's CDR3 is CASSGLAGGRYYEQYF. As DNA, the CDR3 is TGTGCCAGCAGTGGACTAGCGGGAGGGCGTTATTACGAGCAGTACTTC.

This clone has just one count. The germline gene is not matched at one end of the junction; a read error may be the cause. This rearrangement joins TRBV10-3 to TRBJ1-2; D is ambiguous. Per germline, CDR1 ENHRY and CDR2 SYGVKD. This CDR3 region has 12 residues. CDR3 sequence reads: CAIRAGHREMSF. The CDR3 DNA follows: TGTGCCATCAGGGCGGGTCACCGGGAGATGTCCTTC.

The chain is built from TRBV24-1 and TRBJ1-5; the match to TRBD1 covers 8 bases. V shed 5 bases and J 5 bases; nucleotides not matched to a gene: 4. CDR1 is KGHDR, CDR2 SFDVKD, per germline. This CDR3 spans 14 amino acids. The CDR3 DNA reads TGTGCCACCAGTGTTGGACAGGGTGATCAGCCCCAGCATTTT. Its translation is CATSVGQGDQPQHF.

This chain links TRBV7-2 with TRBJ2-5, with 7 bases identical to TRBD1. Germline V gives CDR1 SGHTA, CDR2 FQGNSA. This CDR3 region has 13 residues. After removal of 4 bases from V and 5 bases from J, the junction contained 4 bases not matched to a gene. CDR3 nucleotide sequence: TGTGCCAGCAGCTCCTGGGACAGCGAGACCCAGTACTTC. This translates into CASSSWDSETQYF.

The chain combines TRBV7-3 with TRBJ1-2, with D perhaps matching TRBD1 (5 bases). The CDR3 is 13 amino acids. In germline, CDR1 is SGHTA, CDR2 FQGTGA. The germline V and J ends were trimmed by 6 bases and 4 bases, with 12 bases remaining between them. The DNA for the CDR3 is TGTGCCAGCAGTAGGGGCATGAGCTATGGCTACACCTTC. Its translation is CASSRGMSYGYTF.

The chain employs TRBV2 and TRBJ2-7; 9 bases agree with TRBD1. From germline, CDR1 is SNHLY and CDR2 FYNNEI. The V gene end was trimmed by 6 bases and the J gene end by 3 bases; junction bases not matched to a gene: 3. This CDR3 region has 13 residues. CDR3 DNA: TGTGCCAGCAGGGGGACAGGGCTCTACGAGCAGTACTTC. Its translation: CASRGTGLYEQYF.

V is TRBV15 and J is TRBJ2-5; 7 nucleotides line up with TRBD2. The CDR3 runs 16 residues. CDR1 is LNHNV, CDR2 YYDKDF, per germline (reference sequence). Germline trimming cut 0 bases from V and 5 bases from J; bases unmatched to any gene: 9. The CDR3: CATSRDVGPGGETQYF. The CDR3 DNA reads TGTGCCACCAGCAGAGATGTTGGGCCCGGGGGGGAGACCCAGTACTTC.

The rearrangement joins TRBV30 to TRBJ2-6; 10 positions agree with TRBD1. J lost 2 bases, V lost 3 bases, and 1 base had no gene match. The germline CDR1 and CDR2 sequences are GTSNPN and SVGIG (reference sequence). The CDR3 is 15 residues long. The CDR3 DNA sequence: TGTGCCTGGAGGGGGACAGGGGCTGGGGCCAACGTCCTGACTTTC. Translating gives CAWRGTGAGANVLTF.

This chain joins TRBV7-9 and TRBJ2-7; TRBD1 might be the D (5 bases). Per germline, CDR1 SEHNR and CDR2 FQNEAQ (reference sequence). Between the trimmed V and J ends, which lost 10 bases and 5 bases, there was a span of 12 bases. This CDR3 has 11 residues. DNA for the CDR3: TGTGCCATAGGGGCAGGGAACGAGCAGTACTTC. Its translation: CAIGAGNEQYF.

This clone was found once. The rearrangement uses TRBV24-1 and TRBJ2-1; maybe TRBD2 (7 bases). CDR1 KGHDR and CDR2 SFDVKD come from the germline V gene. Trimming took 1 base from V and 5 from J, leaving 14 bases between them. The CDR3 sequence is 16 residues long. The CDR3 is CATSDFGGGRDNEQFF. The CDR3 nucleotides read TGTGCCACCAGTGATTTTGGCGGGGGCAGGGACAATGAGCAGTTCTTC.

The chain employs TRBV19 and TRBJ1-1, with 7 bases fitting TRBD1. The CDR3 consists of 14 residues. After removal of 7 bases from V and 0 bases from J, the junction contained 5 bases not matched to a gene. Germline V CDR1 and CDR2: LNHDA, SQIVND (reference sequence). The CDR3 sequence: CASTEQGMNTEAFF. The CDR3 nucleotides read TGTGCCAGTACCGAACAGGGGATGAACACTGAAGCTTTCTTT. Filled out from reference TRBV19 and TRBJ1-1, the complete variable domain reads DGGITQSPKYLFRKEGQNVTLSCEQNLNHDAMYWYRQDPGQGLRLIYYSQIVNDFQKGDIAEGYSVSREKKESFPLTVTSAQKNPTAFYLCASTEQGMNTEAFFGQGTRLTVV.

This sequence joins TRBV6-1 and TRBJ1-1; D remains ambiguous. The CDR3 contains 12 residues. V was trimmed by 2 bases and J by 7 bases, leaving 8 bases between them. From germline, CDR1 is MNHNS and CDR2 SASEGT. CDR3 nucleotides: TGTGCCAGCAGTGAAATGGGAGGTGAAGCTTTCTTT. Protein: CASSEMGGEAFF.